The clone carrying this TCR beta chain was counted at least ten times. The antigen is undetermined. All patients were treatment-naive before thyroid surgery. This sample is drawn from a study of metastatic and nonmetastatic thyroid tumors. The study, taken as a whole, reports: It was reported that TCR beta diversity was significantly higher in malignant thyroid tumors than benign nodules, in blood and tumor.

TCRdb re-called clones via MiXCR from the PCR reads. The data contain about 20,000 clones, 15% to 18% of them singletons. Trimming removed 4 bases from V and 1 base from J; junction bases left unmatched: 5. Germline values: CDR1 SGHTA, CDR2 FQGTGA. The CDR3 is made up of 15 amino acids. This receptor was obtained from a female donor with papillary thyroid cancer or a benign thyroid nodule (not recorded which). Some clones in this sample may be carry-over from other donors' samples. What was sequenced was blood. This chain connects TRBV7-3 to TRBJ1-1; 8 bases agree with TRBD1. The CDR3 region is CASSYQGAGNTEAFF. Written as DNA, the CDR3 is TGTGCCAGCAGCTACCAGGGGGCAGGGAACACTGAAGCTTTCTTT.